This TCR beta chain was documented in a study of T cell responses to AZD1222 COVID-19 vaccine. Study-level information: Second doses that came at about 4 or about 12 weeks were put together. Regarding the study as a whole: Unmutated variant regions are reportedly the target of nearly half of TCRs that are spike-specific. Vaccine-associated CD4 TCRs ranged over spike, dominating at 160-218 and 743-854. Donors were chiefly white British, with a greater number of females, and clonal diversity was perhaps underestimated.

Only in-frame clones appear in the TCRdb table, and some are missing; sequencing was by immunoSEQ multiplex PCR. The repertoire holds 90,000 to 120,000 clones, with roughly 87% as singletons. Notes on this clone: Its cognate antigen is unknown.

From germline, CDR1 is SGHRS and CDR2 YFSETQ. The CDR3 has 15 amino acids. Trimming stripped 0 bases from V and 7 bases from J, with 14 bases between. The sequence was collected from an adult in good health. The source was peripheral blood, collected on day 0 of AZD1222 vaccination. V gene TRBV5-1 combines with J gene TRBJ1-5; D may be TRBD1 (5 bases). CDR3 nucleotides: TGCGCCAGCAGCTTGGGAGGGACTGAGTACCAGCCCCAGCATTTT. It encodes CASSLGGTEYQPQHF. The variable domain in full, completed from reference TRBV5-1 and TRBJ1-5, reads KAGVTQTPRYLIKTRGQQVTLSCSPISGHRSVSWYQQTPGQGLQFLFEYFSETQRNKGNFPGRFSGRQFSNSRSEMNVSTLELGDSALYLCASSLGGTEYQPQHFGDGTRLSIL.